The sequence of this TCR beta chain was determined in a study of blood T cell repertoires in COVID-19 (TCRdb year 2020). Looking at the study overall: Samples from collaborators originated in the United States, Italy and Spain and spanned both the acute and convalescent phases of COVID-19. Nearly every sample came with metadata listing a de-identified subject ID, COVID-19 status, age in years and sex. The material from the prospective study consisted of cDNA or gDNA derived from T cells, B-cell-depleted T cells, or PBMCs. Subjects who had been exposed to COVID-19, were actively infected with it, or had recovered from it provided the deeply sampled blood TCRbeta repertoires that made up the dataset. Samples were obtained from the ongoing ImmuneRACE study (first 160 participants) and from about 1,300 subjects provided by 6 global collaborators. Where HLA class I and class II types were available, the types were taken from metadata supplied by the sample provider, not from assay-based typing. The repertoires were released in a freely available public database meant as a resource for research on the immune response to SARS-CoV-2. What the study reported, not specific to this receptor: The amount of clinical and demographic metadata varied by source and participant and was provided uncurated.

This clone was found a few times. Its antigen is unknown. There are no base qualities to consult, and no much larger clone falls within one base. In the prospective study, participants were 18 to 89 years old, resided in about two dozen geographic areas of the United States, and were enrolled through a virtual design. In the prospective study, cohorts were assigned on the basis of participant-reported clinical history obtained from a screening survey and a study questionnaire. Recovered participants in ImmuneRACE Cohort 3 were defined as having two consecutive negative NP/OP PCR tests, clearance from a healthcare professional, or resolution of symptoms. Mobile phlebotomists in the prospective study collected whole blood, serum and a nasopharyngeal or oropharyngeal swab from every participant. Additional blood draws and questionnaires over an approximately 2-month period could optionally be provided by prospective study participants. Prospective study blood samples were shipped either frozen or at room temperature before DNA extraction.

TCRbeta CDR3 regions were amplified from genomic DNA using the immunoSEQ Assay, a bias-controlled multiplex PCR. The study's own analysis went as follows. Nucleated cell counts per sample were estimated from amplification of reference gene primers within the assay. Sequence reads were collapsed and filtered to measure the absolute abundance of every unique TCRbeta CDR3 rearrangement. Productive Simpson clonality was computed per sample as the square root of Simpson's diversity index over productive rearrangements. TCRdb's version of the immuneACCESS table is confined to in-frame rearrangements and falls short of the full clone set. An unresolved V gene accounts for under half of the shortfall where checked; the remainder is of unknown origin. The V and J calls and clone size are taken from that table; D and trimming were inferred from the DNA. The sample data list about 300,000 clones, and 86% of these were observed just once. About 2.6% of the sample lies in the top ten.

CDR3 length: 15 amino acids, cysteine to phenylalanine. The retained sequence is limited to the CDR3, 45 bases, with the frame set at the first base. The V and J segments used are TRBV21-1 and TRBJ1-6; TRBD1, the D gene given by the table, was not confirmed from the DNA. TRBV21-1 is a listed pseudogene. Sequenced material: PBMCs or T cells enriched from blood (not recorded which). The receptor was isolated from a woman between 18 and 30 years old who had recovered from COVID-19. For the CDR3, the sequence is CASSRRQGARESLHF. The DNA sequence follows: TGTGCCAGCAGCAGACGACAGGGGGCAAGAGAGTCCCTCCACTTT.